This entry lists 9 T cell receptor beta chains sequenced from one sample in a study of PD-L1 blockade in urothelial cancer. This sample's time point: pretreatment peripheral blood. This table comes from immunoSEQ multiplex PCR, and its TCRdb copy is limited to in-frame clones, with some not included. The sample gives approximately 47,000 clones, around 83% of which show up once; approximately 1.7% is in the top ten. The material sequenced was PBMCs, taken around atezolizumab (anti-PD-L1) treatment. The receptors here all came from a man in his fifties or sixties with urothelial cancer.

The chain is built from TRBV11-1 and TRBJ2-7; D not certain. The CDR3 runs 14 residues. The ends were cut back, 0 bases at V and 6 bases at J, with 12 bases in the middle. Germline CDR1 SGHAT, CDR2 FQDESV (reference sequence). The CDR3 DNA sequence: TGTGCCAGCAGCTTAGCAGGTGACATGGTCGAGCAGTACTTC. Amino acid sequence: CASSLAGDMVEQYF.

The chain has TRBV7-2 and TRBJ1-2; D possibly corresponds to TRBD1 (6 bases). The V gene lost 5 bases and the J gene lost 3 bases, with 13 bases spanning the gap. CDR1 is SGHTA and CDR2 is FQGNSA in the germline V gene. The CDR3 is made up of 14 amino acids. This CDR3 reads CASSRSTGYYGYTF. The CDR3 DNA reads as TGTGCCAGCAGCCGGTCTACAGGGTACTATGGCTACACCTTC.

V and J are TRBV6-1 and TRBJ1-1, with a weak D call TRBD1 (5 bases). Germline V gene lookup returns CDR1 MNHNS and CDR2 SASEGT. There are 15 residues in the CDR3. Trimming stripped 2 bases from V and 1 base from J, with 11 bases between. This CDR3 reads CASSELLGRNTEAFF. DNA of the CDR3: TGTGCCAGCAGTGAACTCCTGGGGCGGAACACTGAAGCTTTCTTT.

V usage is TRBV7-8 and J usage is TRBJ2-1; 9 positions agree with TRBD2. CDR1 and CDR2 (germline): SGHVS, FQNEAQ. This CDR3 is built from 17 residues. Trimming cost V 1 base and J 12 bases; bases outside gene matches: 16. The CDR3 here is CASSLDGNSGGSLAQFF. The CDR3 DNA reads as TGTGCCAGCAGCTTAGATGGGAATAGCGGGGGTTCCTTGGCGCAGTTCTTC.

The CDR3, as DNA: TGCAGCACCTGGATTAGCGGGAGAGAACATGAGCAGTTCTTC. This translates into CSTWISGREHEQFF. The genes are TRBV29-1 and TRBJ2-1, with TRBD2 matching 9 bases. The germline CDR1 and CDR2 sequences are SQVTM and ANQGSEA. The CDR3 is 14 residues long. Germline trimming cut 8 bases from V and 8 bases from J; bases unmatched to any gene: 13.

The chain has TRBV27 and TRBJ2-5; a weak D match, TRBD1 (6 bases). This CDR3 comprises 14 residues. From germline, CDR1 is MNHEY and CDR2 SMNVEV (reference sequence). V shed 6 bases and J shed 4 bases, with 15 bases lying between them. This CDR3 reads CASRPGHGRETQYF. Here the CDR3 DNA reads TGTGCCAGCAGACCGGGACACGGCAGAGAGACCCAGTACTTC.

The chain uses TRBV19 and TRBJ2-5; TRBD2 matches at 16 bases. The V and J ends lost 6 bases and 5 bases, in that order; junction bases with no gene match: 3. CDR3 length: 15 residues. Germline CDR1 is LNHDA and CDR2 is SQIVND (reference sequence). Here the CDR3 reads CASSTGLAGGETQYF. In DNA, the CDR3 is TGTGCCAGTAGCACGGGACTAGCGGGAGGGGAGACCCAGTACTTC. The full variable domain, with the rest looked up from reference TRBV19 and TRBJ2-5, is DGGITQSPKYLFRKEGQNVTLSCEQNLNHDAMYWYRQDPGQGLRLIYYSQIVNDFQKGDIAEGYSVSREKKESFPLTVTSAQKNPTAFYLCASSTGLAGGETQYFGPGTRLLVL.

J is TRBJ2-2 and V is TRBV4-1, with TRBD2 matching 12 bases. Germline values: CDR1 MGHRA, CDR2 YSYEKL. J gave up 3 bases and V 1 base, and 9 bases lay outside the gene matches. This CDR3 is 19 amino acids long. The CDR3 protein is CASSQARLAGDMHTGELFF. CDR3 bases: TGCGCCAGCAGCCAAGCCCGACTAGCGGGAGATATGCACACCGGGGAGCTGTTTTTT.

The CDR3 region has the DNA TGTGCCAGCAGCGTCACAGGTGGGGGGGTAAACACTGAAGCTTTCTTT. Encoded protein: CASSVTGGGVNTEAFF. The chain carries TRBV9 and TRBJ1-1; a weak D match, TRBD1 (5 bases). CDR3 length equals 16 residues. V was clipped by 2 bases and J by 2 bases, with 16 bases between them. Germline-derived CDR1 and CDR2 are SGDLS and YYNGEE. The variable domain in full, with the rest retrieved from reference TRBV9 and TRBJ1-1, is DSGVTQTPKHLITATGQRVTLRCSPRSGDLSVYWYQQSLDQGLQFLIQYYNGEERAKGNILERFSAQQFPDLHSELNLSSLELGDSALYFCASSVTGGGVNTEAFFGQGTRLTVV.